The 19 T cell receptor beta chains below were found in one sample sequenced in a study of T cells in Graves' hyperthyroidism and ophthalmopathy. RNA transcripts provided the source from which TCR beta CDR3 regions were amplified. With the HTBI primer set, the TCR CDR3 went through a first round of RT-PCR. TCRdb independently ran MiXCR on the multiplex PCR reads; one entry per CDR3 protein. The sample has 410,000 or so distinct CDR3 sequences, roughly 14% seen once; the top ten hold roughly an eighth. The sequencing sample was made of blood. The source is a man aged 18-30 years with Graves' ophthalmopathy.

This clonotype has a count of ten or more. This sequence joins TRBV27 and TRBJ2-3; D may be TRBD1 (5 bases). Germline values: CDR1 MNHEY, CDR2 SMNVEV (reference sequence). The CDR3 sequence is 13 residues long. With 2 bases removed from V and 8 bases from J, the gap between germline ends came to 11 bases. The CDR3 bases are TGTGCCAGCAGTTTAAACAGGCCAAGTACGCAGTATTTT. This codes for CASSLNRPSTQYF.

This clonotype was counted only a few times. CDR3 DNA sequence: TGTGCCAGCAGCGCTCCGGCAAATGTGAAAGATACGCAGTATTTT. Amino acid sequence: CASSAPANVKDTQYF. The rearrangement joins TRBV6-1 to TRBJ2-3; D is unresolved. Germline assignment: CDR1 MNHNS and CDR2 SASEGT. CDR3 size: 15 residues. Trimming cost V 6 bases and J 5 bases, with 18 bases left between them.

In this sample, this clonotype turned up a few times. V is TRBV6-9 and J is TRBJ1-1; D ambiguous. Per the germline V gene, CDR1 is MNHGY and CDR2 is SVAAGI. The CDR3 is made up of 13 amino acids. Trimming stripped 3 bases from V and 5 bases from J, with 10 bases between. The CDR3 protein is CASSYADGTEAFF. The CDR3 region has the DNA TGTGCCAGCAGTTACGCGGACGGGACTGAAGCTTTCTTT.

This chain uses TRBV10-3 with TRBJ2-3; D gene uncertain. V lost 3 bases and J lost 0, with 7 bases in between. CDR3 length: 14 amino acids. The germline V gene has CDR1 ENHRY and CDR2 SYGVKD. In DNA, the CDR3 is TGTGCCATCAGTGACGGGCGGAGCACAGATACGCAGTATTTT. This codes for CAISDGRSTDTQYF.

Here the CDR3 reads CASKGQGVFTDTQYF. In DNA form, the CDR3 reads TGCGCCAGCAAGGGACAGGGGGTTTTCACAGATACGCAGTATTTT. The chain employs TRBV4-1 and TRBJ2-3; TRBD1 matches at 11 bases. V lost 7 bases, J lost 2 bases, and 5 bases stayed unmatched. Germline CDR1 reads MGHRA; CDR2 reads YSYEKL. The CDR3 covers 15 residues.

In its sample, this clonotype was seen many times. V gene TRBV18 combines with J gene TRBJ1-4, with TRBD1 identical over 10 bases. This CDR3 has 15 amino acids. J was trimmed by 6 bases and V by 0 bases; bases with no gene match: 1. Per the germline V gene, CDR1 is KGHSH and CDR2 is LQKENI. The CDR3 reads CASSPPGQGYEKLFF. The CDR3 nucleotides read TGTGCCAGCTCACCACCGGGACAGGGGTATGAAAAACTGTTTTTT.

This chain uses TRBV30 with TRBJ2-7; D is perhaps TRBD1 or TRBD2 (5 bases each). The CDR3 is 16 amino acids. From germline, CDR1 is GTSNPN and CDR2 SVGIG (reference sequence). The V gene lost 0 bases and the J gene lost 2 bases, with 17 bases spanning the gap. The CDR3 DNA reads as TGTGCCTGGAGTGTTTCAAGGGACCGTGGGCCCTACGAGCAGTACTTC. It translates to CAWSVSRDRGPYEQYF.

This clonotype was counted at least ten times. This chain joins TRBV30 and TRBJ1-2; unclear D gene. With 0 bases removed from V and 4 bases from J, the gap between germline ends came to 15 bases. Germline lookup yields CDR1 GTSNPN and CDR2 SVGIG (reference sequence). This CDR3 comprises 15 residues. For the CDR3, the DNA is TGTGCCTGGAGTGTGAGTCTGGCGCCCTCCTATGGCTACACCTTC. Translated: CAWSVSLAPSYGYTF.

Many counts were recorded for this clonotype. This chain uses TRBV12-3 or TRBV12-4 with TRBJ2-5; TRBD2 matches 8 bases. The CDR3 is made up of 16 amino acids. V lost 3 bases, J lost 4 bases, and 10 bases stayed unmatched. The CDR3 protein is CASSFGDGGVRETQYF. The CDR3 DNA is TGTGCCAGCAGTTTCGGGGACGGGGGGGTGCGAGAGACCCAGTACTTC.

This clonotype was seen a handful of times. The V call is TRBV6-1, the J call TRBJ2-7; TRBD1 is a possible D gene (5 bases). The germline V gene has CDR1 MNHNS and CDR2 SASEGT. Trimming cost V 6 bases and J 7 bases, with 22 bases left between them. The CDR3 runs to 15 residues. In DNA form, the CDR3 reads TGTGCCAGCAGCCCCTTTGGGGCAGGGAATGGGGAGCAGTACTTC. Its protein product is CASSPFGAGNGEQYF.

The J gene is TRBJ2-3, the V gene TRBV24-1; TRBD2 aligns across 8 bases. CDR3 length: 15 amino acids. Germline assignment: CDR1 KGHDR and CDR2 SFDVKD. After removal of 1 base from V and 2 bases from J, the junction contained 1 base not matched to a gene. The CDR3 DNA sequence: TGTGCCACCAGTGATTTCGGGGGGGACACAGATACGCAGTATTTT. It yields the protein CATSDFGGDTDTQYF.

At least ten counts were recorded for this clonotype. The rearrangement links TRBV3-1 to TRBJ1-6; D is possibly TRBD1 (6 bases). Germline CDR1 and CDR2: LGHDT and YNNKEL (reference sequence). Deletions cut 2 bases from V and 8 bases from J, with 13 bases between. The CDR3 consists of 15 residues. This CDR3 reads CASSQSQGRDSPLHF. In nucleotides, the CDR3 is TGTGCCAGCAGCCAATCCCAGGGGCGAGATTCACCCCTCCACTTT. The full variable domain, rest sourced from reference TRBV3-1 and TRBJ1-6, is DTAVSQTPKYLVTQMGNDKSIKCEQNLGHDTMYWYKQDSKKFLKIMFSYNNKELIINETVPNRFSPKSPDKAHLNLHINSLELGDSAVYFCASSQSQGRDSPLHFGNGTRLTVT.

This clonotype was detected ten times or more. The chain recombines TRBV13 with TRBJ2-3; 7 bases are a match to TRBD1. CDR3 size: 14 residues. Germline lookup yields CDR1 PRHDT and CDR2 FYEKMQ (reference sequence). V lost 5 bases, J lost 7 bases, and 9 bases stayed unmatched. The CDR3 reads CASSNGTDPNTQYF. In nucleotides, the CDR3 is TGTGCCAGCAGCAACGGGACAGATCCCAATACGCAGTATTTT.

The chain couples TRBV6-5 to TRBJ1-5; D perhaps matches TRBD1 (6 bases). This CDR3 spans 16 amino acids. Deletions cut 0 bases from V and 5 bases from J, with 14 bases between. Per the germline V gene, CDR1 is MNHEY and CDR2 is SVGAGI. The CDR3, as DNA: TGTGCCAGCAGTTACTCCGGGGGCGGGTCCCATCAGCCCCAGCATTTT. Amino acids: CASSYSGGGSHQPQHF.

This clonotype was counted between two and nine times. The chain employs TRBV29-1 and TRBJ2-5, with 7 bases matching TRBD2. This CDR3 has 13 amino acids. Germline V lookup: CDR1 SQVTM, CDR2 ANQGSEA. V gave up 6 bases and J gave up 2 bases; unmatched junction bases: 6. DNA for the CDR3: TGCAGCGTGAGTGTGGGGGGGCAAGAGACCCAGTACTTC. Protein product: CSVSVGGQETQYF.

On this clonotype: A clone one base away is much larger, so this may be a read error. The chain is built from TRBV5-1 and TRBJ1-1; D gene ambiguous. The V end was cut by 4 bases, the J end by 1 base, with 14 bases between. The CDR3 is 15 amino acids. Germline V CDR1 and CDR2: SGHRS, YFSETQ. Here the CDR3 reads CASSLSPTRNTEAFF. CDR3 in DNA: TGCGCCAGCAGCCTTTCCCCTACACGGAACACTGAAGCTTTCTTT.

V usage is TRBV3-1 and J usage is TRBJ1-2; 7 positions match TRBD1. From germline, CDR1 is LGHDT and CDR2 YNNKEL (reference sequence). CDR3 length equals 18 residues. V lost 0 bases, J lost 3 bases, and 13 bases stayed unmatched. CDR3 DNA: TGTGCCAGCAGCCAAGATGTCCTTTGGGACAGTCCCTACTATGGCTACACCTTC. This gives the protein CASSQDVLWDSPYYGYTF.

This clonotype was detected many times. The chain joins TRBV3-1 to TRBJ1-4, with D possibly matching TRBD1 (5 bases). The CDR3 sequence is 16 residues long. Trimming took 4 bases from V and 6 from J, leaving 18 bases between them. Looked up from germline, CDR1 is LGHDT and CDR2 is YNNKEL (reference sequence). CDR3 residues: CASSPGTGPGDEKLFF. CDR3 DNA sequence: TGTGCCAGCAGCCCAGGGACGGGGCCCGGAGATGAAAAACTGTTTTTT.

This clonotype has a count of ten or more. This sequence joins TRBV24-1 and TRBJ2-3; TRBD2 is a possible D gene (5 bases). Germline loops: CDR1 KGHDR, CDR2 SFDVKD. V was trimmed by 8 bases and J by 0 bases, leaving 11 bases between them. The CDR3 has 14 amino acids. CDR3 residues: CATNEGRSTDTQYF. The CDR3 DNA follows: TGTGCCACCAACGAGGGTCGAAGCACAGATACGCAGTATTTT.